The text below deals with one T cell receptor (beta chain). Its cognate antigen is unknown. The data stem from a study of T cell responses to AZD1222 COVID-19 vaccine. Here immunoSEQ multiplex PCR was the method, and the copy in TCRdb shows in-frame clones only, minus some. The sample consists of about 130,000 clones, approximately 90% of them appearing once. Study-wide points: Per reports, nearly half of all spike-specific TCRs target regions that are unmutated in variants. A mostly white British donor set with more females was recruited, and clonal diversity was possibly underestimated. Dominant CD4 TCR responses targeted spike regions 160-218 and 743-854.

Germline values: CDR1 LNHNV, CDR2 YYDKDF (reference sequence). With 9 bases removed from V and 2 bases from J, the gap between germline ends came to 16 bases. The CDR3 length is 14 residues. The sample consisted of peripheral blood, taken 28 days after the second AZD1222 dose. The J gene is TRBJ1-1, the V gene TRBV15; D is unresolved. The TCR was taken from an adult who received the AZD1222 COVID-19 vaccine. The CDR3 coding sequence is TGTGCCACTTCGAAACCGGCAGATAACACTGAAGCTTTCTTT. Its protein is CATSKPADNTEAFF.